A single sample gave rise to the 4 T cell receptor beta chains below, sequenced in a study of shared clonotypes between healthy human individuals. This table comes from immunoSEQ multiplex PCR, and its TCRdb copy is limited to in-frame clones, with some not included. In the table there are hundreds of thousands of clones, 70% to 80% of which are singletons. The sample was PBMCs. The receptor set was obtained from a woman aged 40 to 50 in good health. Some clones in this sample may be carry-over from other donors' samples.

The chain recombines TRBV7-2 with TRBJ1-1; D is unclear. CDR1 and CDR2 from the germline V gene are SGHTA and FQGNSA. V was clipped by 1 base and J by 1 base, with 4 bases between them. The CDR3 covers 13 residues. The CDR3, as DNA: TGTGCCAGCAGCTTAGAGAGGAACACTGAAGCTTTCTTT. Its translation is CASSLERNTEAFF.

The V call is TRBV18, the J call TRBJ2-5; D is ambiguous. V was cut by 3 bases and J by 1 base, with 18 bases left in between. Germline V gene lookup returns CDR1 KGHSH and CDR2 LQKENI. This CDR3 has 17 residues. CDR3 amino acids: CASSPFKQVPFQETQYF. In nucleotides, the CDR3 is TGTGCCAGCTCACCTTTTAAGCAGGTCCCCTTCCAAGAGACCCAGTACTTC.

This clone was counted only a few times. The V gene is TRBV6-4, the J gene TRBJ2-6; D possibly corresponds to TRBD2 (5 bases). Trimming took off 5 bases at V and 4 bases at J, with 21 bases between the two ends. Germline assignment: CDR1 MRHNA and CDR2 SNTAGT. The CDR3 contains 18 residues. DNA of the CDR3: TGTGCCAGCAGTCCCGGAGGTTTTGCTGGCTCCGGGGCCAACGTCCTGACTTTC. Protein sequence: CASSPGGFAGSGANVLTF.

CDR3 sequence: CASSQFGEWDQPQHF. For the CDR3, the DNA is TGTGCCAGCAGCCAGTTCGGGGAGTGGGATCAGCCCCAGCATTTT. The rearrangement joins TRBV4-2 to TRBJ1-5; no clear D. Per the germline V gene, CDR1 is LGHNA and CDR2 is YNFKEQ. V was clipped by 3 bases and J by 5 bases, with 14 bases between them. The CDR3 length is 15 residues.